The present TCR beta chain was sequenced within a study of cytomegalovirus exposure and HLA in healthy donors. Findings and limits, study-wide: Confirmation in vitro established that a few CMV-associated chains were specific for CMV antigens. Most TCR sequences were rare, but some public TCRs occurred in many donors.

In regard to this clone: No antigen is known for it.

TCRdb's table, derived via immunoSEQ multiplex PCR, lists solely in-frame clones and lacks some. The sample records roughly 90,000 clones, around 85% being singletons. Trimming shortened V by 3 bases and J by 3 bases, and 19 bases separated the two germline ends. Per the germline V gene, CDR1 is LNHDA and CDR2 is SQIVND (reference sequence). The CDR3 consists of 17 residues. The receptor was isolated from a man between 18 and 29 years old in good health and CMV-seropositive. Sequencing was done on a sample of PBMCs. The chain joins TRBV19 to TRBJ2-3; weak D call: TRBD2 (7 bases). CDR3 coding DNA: TGTGCCAGTAGTATCTTTAGCGGGCAGGGGTATACAGATACGCAGTATTTT. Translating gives CASSIFSGQGYTDTQYF.